These 8 T cell receptor beta chains were all obtained from the same sample, sequenced in a study of cytomegalovirus exposure and HLA in healthy donors. Researchers ran the PCR with 60 Vbeta and 13 Jbeta primers. Using immunoSEQ multiplex PCR, the repertoire was profiled, and TCRdb retains in-frame clones only, with some absent. This sample has 110,000 to 150,000 clones, with 74% found just once. The sample comprised PBMCs. The receptors come from a man between 18 and 29 years old in good health and CMV-seropositive.

The J gene is TRBJ1-5, the V gene TRBV28, with 8 bases lining up with TRBD1. The V gene's germline CDR1 is MDHEN and CDR2 SYDVKM. V lost 6 bases, J lost 0 bases, and 10 bases stayed unmatched. CDR3 length: 17 amino acids. The CDR3 loop reads CASSWGTGGNSNQPQHF. As DNA, the CDR3 is TGTGCCAGCAGCTGGGGGACAGGCGGAAATAGCAATCAGCCCCAGCATTTT.

The chain combines TRBV7-3 with TRBJ2-2, with 9 nucleotides matching TRBD1. V shed 2 bases and J 5 bases; nucleotides not matched to a gene: 3. Germline V CDR1 and CDR2: SGHTA, FQGTGA. CDR3 size: 15 residues. CDR3 nucleotide sequence: TGTGCCAGCAGCTTAGCCGGGACAGGGACCGGGGAGCTGTTTTTT. Translated: CASSLAGTGTGELFF.

This sequence joins TRBV19 and TRBJ2-7; D is perhaps TRBD1 (5 bases). V was cut by 5 bases and J by 2 bases, with 13 bases left in between. CDR1 is LNHDA, CDR2 SQIVND, per germline (reference sequence). The CDR3 extends over 14 amino acids. The DNA of the CDR3 is TGTGCCAGTAGTGTCAGGGCAGGACCCTACGAGCAGTACTTC. Amino acid sequence: CASSVRAGPYEQYF.

The chain links TRBV5-6 to TRBJ2-7, with TRBD2 matching over 8 bases. Per the germline V gene, CDR1 is SGHDT and CDR2 is YYEEEE. Germline trimming cut 6 bases from V and 2 bases from J; bases unmatched to any gene: 13. The CDR3 consists of 16 residues. CDR3 sequence reads: CASKRGLAGLTYEQYF. The CDR3 nucleotides are TGTGCCAGCAAACGGGGTCTAGCGGGTCTAACCTACGAGCAGTACTTC.

The chain has TRBV11-3 and TRBJ2-5, with TRBD1 as a possible D gene (6 bases). The CDR3 is 14 amino acids. Germline CDR1 SGHNT, CDR2 YENEEA. With 2 bases removed from V and 2 bases from J, the gap between germline ends came to 9 bases. The CDR3 sequence: CASSLSQGQETQYF. In DNA form, the CDR3 reads TGTGCCAGCAGCTTATCCCAGGGGCAAGAGACCCAGTACTTC.

CDR3 bases: TGTGCCAGCAGTGAAGGTTGGGGGGGAGTGCAGTACTTC. Its protein is CASSEGWGGVQYF. The chain couples TRBV6-1 to TRBJ2-7; 7 nucleotides line up with TRBD2. CDR3 size: 13 residues. Looked up from germline, CDR1 is MNHNS and CDR2 is SASEGT. Germline trimming cut 1 base from V and 9 bases from J; bases unmatched to any gene: 6.

The chain uses TRBV4-2 and TRBJ2-7, with 7 bases aligning to TRBD1. The ends lost 1 base at V and 3 bases at J; junction bases unmatched: 12. CDR1 LGHNA and CDR2 YNFKEQ come from the germline V gene. This CDR3 has 17 amino acids. The CDR3 DNA follows: TGTGCCAGCAGCCAAGCCTTTGTAGGCCAGGGGGACTACGAGCAGTACTTC. This gives the protein CASSQAFVGQGDYEQYF.

The J gene is TRBJ2-7, the V gene TRBV19; 8 positions match TRBD1. Losses at the gene ends were 5 bases for V and 2 bases for J; bases not matched to a gene: 5. Germline CDR1 reads LNHDA; CDR2 reads SQIVND (reference sequence). CDR3 length: 14 amino acids. The DNA for the CDR3 is TGTGCCAGTAGTCCAGGACAGGGACCCTACGAGCAGTACTTC. Its translation is CASSPGQGPYEQYF.